The 27 T cell receptor beta chains presented below share a single source sample, sequenced in a study of OX40 agonist ivuxolimab in advanced cancers. TCRdb keeps only in-frame clones here, not all; method: immunoSEQ multiplex PCR. The table shows about 76,000 clones, with over 70% occurring only once. The sequenced sample was CD4+ or CD8+ T cells sorted from blood, obtained in a trial of the OX40 agonist ivuxolimab. These TCRs come from an adult with an advanced solid tumor such as melanoma, head and neck, liver or kidney cancer.

The rearrangement joins TRBV5-4 to TRBJ1-1; D is undetermined. This CDR3 is built from 15 residues. Trimming left V 0 bases short and J 3 bases short, with 12 bases between. CDR1 is SGHNT, CDR2 YYREEE, per germline (reference sequence). The CDR3 DNA sequence: TGTGCCAGCAGCTTGGGAGCGTTAATGGACACTGAAGCTTTCTTT. Amino acid sequence: CASSLGALMDTEAFF. Looking up the rest from reference TRBV5-4 and TRBJ1-1 gives the full variable domain: ETGVTQSPTHLIKTRGQQVTLRCSSQSGHNTVSWYQQALGQGPQFIFQYYREEENGRGNFPPRFSGLQFPNYSSELNVNALELDDSALYLCASSLGALMDTEAFFGQGTRLTVV.

The chain employs TRBV7-8 and TRBJ1-5, with 7 bases that match TRBD1. V lost 3 bases, J lost 5 bases, and 1 base stayed unmatched. The germline V gene has CDR1 SGHVS and CDR2 FQNEAQ. This CDR3 spans 13 amino acids. CDR3 nucleotide sequence: TGTGCCAGCAGCTTTGACAGGGATCAGCCCCAGCATTTT. Translated: CASSFDRDQPQHF.

V gene TRBV11-2 combines with J gene TRBJ1-4; 8 nucleotides line up with TRBD1. Germline loops: CDR1 SGHAT, CDR2 FQNNGV. CDR3 size: 15 residues. V lost 2 bases to trimming and J lost 4 bases; unmatched junction nucleotides: 3. The CDR3 here is CASSLWTGRNEKLFF. DNA for the CDR3: TGTGCCAGCAGCTTATGGACAGGGCGTAATGAAAAACTGTTTTTT.

As DNA, the CDR3 is TGTGCCAGCAGCTTCTCCTACGAGCAGTACTTC. Amino acid sequence: CASSFSYEQYF. V usage is TRBV11-2 and J usage is TRBJ2-7, with D uncertain. This CDR3 contains 11 residues. Germline CDR1 is SGHAT and CDR2 is FQNNGV. V was trimmed by 3 bases and J by 0 bases, leaving 0 bases between them.

The chain carries TRBV5-1 and TRBJ2-2; 8 bases line up with TRBD1. Germline V gene sequence: CDR1 SGHRS, CDR2 YFSETQ. The CDR3 is made up of 15 amino acids. The V and J ends lost 0 bases and 4 bases, in that order; junction bases with no gene match: 2. CDR3 residues: CASSLGQGSTGELFF. Written as DNA, the CDR3 is TGCGCCAGCAGCTTGGGACAGGGGTCCACCGGGGAGCTGTTTTTT.

The genes are TRBV7-2 and TRBJ2-1; a possible D gene is TRBD2 (5 bases). Germline V gives CDR1 SGHTA, CDR2 FQGNSA. There are 15 residues in the CDR3. Trimming took 2 bases from V and 0 from J, leaving 8 bases between them. CDR3 DNA sequence: TGTGCCAGCAGCTTACAGACTAACTCCTACAATGAGCAGTTCTTC. Translating gives CASSLQTNSYNEQFF.

This chain uses TRBV4-2 with TRBJ2-1, with TRBD1 as a possible D gene (7 bases). The CDR3 loop spans 17 amino acids. V was shortened by 5 bases and J by 6 bases, with 23 bases between the two germline ends. Germline CDR1 LGHNA, CDR2 YNFKEQ. The CDR3 DNA follows: TGTGCCAGCAGCTTCACCCCCACAGGGGCGGGACCCAATGAGCAGTTCTTC. It specifies CASSFTPTGAGPNEQFF.

V is TRBV9 and J is TRBJ1-6, with D possibly being TRBD1 (5 bases). The germline V and J ends were trimmed by 3 bases and 5 bases, with 15 bases remaining between them. The CDR3 runs to 16 residues. Germline CDR1 and CDR2: SGDLS and YYNGEE. This CDR3 is CASSAGVERHNSPLHF. Written as DNA, the CDR3 is TGTGCCAGCAGCGCGGGGGTCGAGCGGCATAATTCACCCCTCCACTTT.

The rearrangement links TRBV5-1 to TRBJ1-5, with TRBD1 as a possible D gene (5 bases). Trimming pared 0 bases from V and 5 bases from J, leaving 12 bases between. This CDR3 contains 15 residues. Germline V gene data show CDR1 as SGHRS and CDR2 as YFSETQ. CDR3 in DNA: TGCGCCAGCAGCTTGGAAGGGGAATATCATCAGCCCCAGCATTTT. As protein: CASSLEGEYHQPQHF.

The gene calls are TRBV7-9 and TRBJ1-5; 8 nucleotides match TRBD1. Germline CDR1 and CDR2: SEHNR and FQNEAQ (reference sequence). The J segment lost 5 bases and the V segment lost 6 bases, leaving 6 bases of the junction unmatched. The CDR3 spans 14 residues. Here the CDR3 DNA reads TGTGCCAGCAGTCGAGAGGACAGGGATCAGCCCCAGCATTTT. Amino acids: CASSREDRDQPQHF.

The V gene is TRBV5-1, the J gene TRBJ1-1, with 7 bases fitting TRBD1. The junction had 3 bases not matched to a gene; V was cut back by 5 bases and J by 8 bases. The CDR3 extends over 11 amino acids. In germline, CDR1 is SGHRS, CDR2 YFSETQ. The CDR3 is CASSRDREAFF. In DNA, the CDR3 is TGCGCCAGCAGTCGGGACAGAGAAGCTTTCTTT.

In its sample, this clone was seen a few times. The J gene is TRBJ1-1, the V gene TRBV7-3; 7 nucleotides agree with TRBD1. V dropped 5 bases and J dropped 3; count of bases not matched to a gene: 9. The CDR3 is made up of 15 amino acids. Per the germline V gene, CDR1 is SGHTA and CDR2 is FQGTGA. The CDR3 loop reads CASSKTGYRDTEAFF. CDR3 bases: TGTGCCAGCAGCAAGACAGGGTATCGCGACACTGAAGCTTTCTTT. Full variable domain (missing parts from reference TRBV7-3 and TRBJ1-1): GAGVSQTPSNKVTEKGKYVELRCDPISGHTALYWYRQSLGQGPEFLIYFQGTGAADDSGLPNDRFFAVRPEGSVSTLKIQRTERGDSAVYLCASSKTGYRDTEAFFGQGTRLTVV.

This chain uses TRBV4-3 with TRBJ1-1; maybe TRBD1 (5 bases). The CDR3 consists of 13 residues. Per the germline V gene, CDR1 is LGHNA and CDR2 is YSLEER. The germline V and J ends were trimmed by 2 bases and 4 bases, with 8 bases remaining between them. CDR3 loop: CASSQLRGTEAFF. The CDR3 DNA is TGCGCCAGCAGCCAACTTAGGGGCACTGAAGCTTTCTTT.

In its sample, this clone was seen a few times. The V gene is TRBV25-1, the J gene TRBJ2-7, with D unresolved. With 8 bases removed from V and 2 bases from J, the gap between germline ends came to 13 bases. The germline V gene encodes CDR1 MGHDK and CDR2 SYGVNS. The CDR3 runs to 13 residues. The CDR3 region has the DNA TGTGCCAGCGAGCCCCCTGAACCCTACGAGCAGTACTTC. Amino acids: CASEPPEPYEQYF.

CDR3 DNA sequence: TGTGCCAGCAGCTCGCTGACAGAAGCCGTCCTGACTTTC. Its protein is CASSSLTEAVLTF. The rearrangement uses TRBV11-3 and TRBJ2-6, with a weak D call TRBD1 (5 bases). V was clipped by 4 bases and J by 12 bases, with 13 bases between them. In germline, CDR1 is SGHNT, CDR2 YENEEA. The CDR3 length is 13 residues.

The chain carries TRBV28 and TRBJ1-1; D perhaps matches TRBD1 (5 bases). The length of the CDR3 is 14 residues. In germline, CDR1 is MDHEN, CDR2 SYDVKM. V dropped 4 bases and J dropped 2 bases, with 11 bases sitting between them. Here the CDR3 DNA reads TGTGCCAGCAGTTCCCCGGGGGGAAACACTGAAGCTTTCTTT. Amino acids: CASSSPGGNTEAFF.

V and J are TRBV4-2 and TRBJ2-2, with 10 bases fitting TRBD2. This CDR3 region has 16 residues. The V and J ends lost 1 base and 4 bases, in that order; junction bases with no gene match: 3. The germline CDR1 and CDR2 sequences are LGHNA and YNFKEQ. CDR3 nucleotides: TGTGCCAGCAGCCAAGGGAGCGGGGGGGCCACCGGGGAGCTGTTTTTT. Protein product: CASSQGSGGATGELFF.

The V and J genes are TRBV7-2 and TRBJ2-5; D uncertain. Trimming removed 1 base from V and 5 bases from J, with 5 bases in between. The CDR3 is 12 amino acids. Per the germline V gene, CDR1 is SGHTA and CDR2 is FQGNSA. CDR3: CASSLVTETQYF. Written as DNA, the CDR3 is TGTGCCAGCAGCTTAGTGACGGAGACCCAGTACTTC.

The gene calls are TRBV2 and TRBJ2-1; perhaps TRBD1 as D (5 bases). The CDR3 consists of 14 residues. Per the germline V gene, CDR1 is SNHLY and CDR2 is FYNNEI. The V and J ends lost 3 bases and 6 bases respectively, with 12 bases between them. The CDR3 region has the DNA TGTGCCAGCAGTGAGGGGCTTAGTAGCAATGAGCAGTTCTTC. Translation: CASSEGLSSNEQFF.

This clone appeared a few times. The chain has TRBV5-1 and TRBJ2-5; no firm D call. CDR3 length: 13 amino acids. V was shortened by 4 bases and J by 7 bases, with 14 bases between the two germline ends. Germline values: CDR1 SGHRS, CDR2 YFSETQ. This CDR3 reads CASSPPASRTQYF. As DNA, the CDR3 is TGCGCCAGCAGCCCCCCGGCGTCCCGGACCCAGTACTTC.

This clone was counted between two and nine times. The rearrangement uses TRBV4-1 and TRBJ2-3; 9 bases are shared with TRBD2. Germline V CDR1 and CDR2: MGHRA, YSYEKL. The CDR3 has 16 amino acids. V was pared by 6 bases and J by 0 bases, with 7 bases of the junction left unmatched. The DNA of the CDR3 is TGCGCCAGCAGGCCTCGACTAGCGGTAAGCACAGATACGCAGTATTTT. Protein sequence: CASRPRLAVSTDTQYF.

The chain joins TRBV29-1 to TRBJ2-3; TRBD2 matches 7 bases. The CDR3 is 14 residues long. V gave up 4 bases and J gave up 6 bases; unmatched junction bases: 10. CDR1 SQVTM and CDR2 ANQGSEA come from the germline V gene. CDR3 sequence reads: CSVGAGASFDTQYF. CDR3 DNA: TGCAGCGTTGGCGCGGGAGCGTCGTTTGATACGCAGTATTTT.

The rearrangement uses TRBV10-3 and TRBJ2-5; 7 nucleotides line up with TRBD1. The CDR3 runs to 13 residues. J lost 4 bases, V lost 3 bases, and 2 bases had no gene match. CDR1 and CDR2 from the germline V gene are ENHRY and SYGVKD. CDR3 DNA: TGTGCCATCAGTGAAACAGGGGCAGAGACCCAGTACTTC. Residues: CAISETGAETQYF.

The chain links TRBV27 to TRBJ2-7; 8 positions match TRBD1. Trimming removed 5 bases from V and 7 bases from J; junction bases left unmatched: 13. Germline CDR1 and CDR2: MNHEY and SMNVEV (reference sequence). The CDR3 covers 15 residues. CDR3 region: CASSARPTGAREQYF. CDR3 DNA sequence: TGTGCCAGCAGTGCCCGCCCGACAGGGGCACGAGAGCAGTACTTC.

This clone came up a few times. The chain combines TRBV27 with TRBJ1-2; D might be TRBD1 (6 bases). This CDR3 is built from 15 residues. V lost 3 bases to trimming and J lost 8 bases, with 19 bases between them. Germline values: CDR1 MNHEY, CDR2 SMNVEV (reference sequence). CDR3 protein: CASSFSAGGASGYTF. CDR3 coding DNA: TGTGCCAGCAGTTTTTCCGCCGGGGGGGCATCAGGCTACACCTTC.

The chain couples TRBV7-3 to TRBJ1-5; tentatively, D is TRBD1 (5 bases). In germline, CDR1 is SGHTA, CDR2 FQGTGA. V was shortened by 5 bases and J by 2 bases, with 13 bases between the two germline ends. CDR3 length equals 15 residues. CDR3 coding DNA: TGTGCCAGCAGCCTGGGGACTGGTGGCAATCAGCCCCAGCATTTT. Protein product: CASSLGTGGNQPQHF.

The V call is TRBV5-1, the J call TRBJ2-7, with D maybe TRBD2 (5 bases). This CDR3 spans 14 amino acids. The ends were cut back, 5 bases at V and 3 bases at J, with 15 bases in the middle. CDR1 SGHRS and CDR2 YFSETQ come from the germline V gene. The CDR3 DNA follows: TGCGCCAGCAGACTAGGGTCGGGGAACTACGAGCAGTACTTC. It codes for CASRLGSGNYEQYF. Drawing the rest from reference TRBV5-1 and TRBJ2-7, the complete variable domain is KAGVTQTPRYLIKTRGQQVTLSCSPISGHRSVSWYQQTPGQGLQFLFEYFSETQRNKGNFPGRFSGRQFSNSRSEMNVSTLELGDSALYLCASRLGSGNYEQYFGPGTRLTVT.